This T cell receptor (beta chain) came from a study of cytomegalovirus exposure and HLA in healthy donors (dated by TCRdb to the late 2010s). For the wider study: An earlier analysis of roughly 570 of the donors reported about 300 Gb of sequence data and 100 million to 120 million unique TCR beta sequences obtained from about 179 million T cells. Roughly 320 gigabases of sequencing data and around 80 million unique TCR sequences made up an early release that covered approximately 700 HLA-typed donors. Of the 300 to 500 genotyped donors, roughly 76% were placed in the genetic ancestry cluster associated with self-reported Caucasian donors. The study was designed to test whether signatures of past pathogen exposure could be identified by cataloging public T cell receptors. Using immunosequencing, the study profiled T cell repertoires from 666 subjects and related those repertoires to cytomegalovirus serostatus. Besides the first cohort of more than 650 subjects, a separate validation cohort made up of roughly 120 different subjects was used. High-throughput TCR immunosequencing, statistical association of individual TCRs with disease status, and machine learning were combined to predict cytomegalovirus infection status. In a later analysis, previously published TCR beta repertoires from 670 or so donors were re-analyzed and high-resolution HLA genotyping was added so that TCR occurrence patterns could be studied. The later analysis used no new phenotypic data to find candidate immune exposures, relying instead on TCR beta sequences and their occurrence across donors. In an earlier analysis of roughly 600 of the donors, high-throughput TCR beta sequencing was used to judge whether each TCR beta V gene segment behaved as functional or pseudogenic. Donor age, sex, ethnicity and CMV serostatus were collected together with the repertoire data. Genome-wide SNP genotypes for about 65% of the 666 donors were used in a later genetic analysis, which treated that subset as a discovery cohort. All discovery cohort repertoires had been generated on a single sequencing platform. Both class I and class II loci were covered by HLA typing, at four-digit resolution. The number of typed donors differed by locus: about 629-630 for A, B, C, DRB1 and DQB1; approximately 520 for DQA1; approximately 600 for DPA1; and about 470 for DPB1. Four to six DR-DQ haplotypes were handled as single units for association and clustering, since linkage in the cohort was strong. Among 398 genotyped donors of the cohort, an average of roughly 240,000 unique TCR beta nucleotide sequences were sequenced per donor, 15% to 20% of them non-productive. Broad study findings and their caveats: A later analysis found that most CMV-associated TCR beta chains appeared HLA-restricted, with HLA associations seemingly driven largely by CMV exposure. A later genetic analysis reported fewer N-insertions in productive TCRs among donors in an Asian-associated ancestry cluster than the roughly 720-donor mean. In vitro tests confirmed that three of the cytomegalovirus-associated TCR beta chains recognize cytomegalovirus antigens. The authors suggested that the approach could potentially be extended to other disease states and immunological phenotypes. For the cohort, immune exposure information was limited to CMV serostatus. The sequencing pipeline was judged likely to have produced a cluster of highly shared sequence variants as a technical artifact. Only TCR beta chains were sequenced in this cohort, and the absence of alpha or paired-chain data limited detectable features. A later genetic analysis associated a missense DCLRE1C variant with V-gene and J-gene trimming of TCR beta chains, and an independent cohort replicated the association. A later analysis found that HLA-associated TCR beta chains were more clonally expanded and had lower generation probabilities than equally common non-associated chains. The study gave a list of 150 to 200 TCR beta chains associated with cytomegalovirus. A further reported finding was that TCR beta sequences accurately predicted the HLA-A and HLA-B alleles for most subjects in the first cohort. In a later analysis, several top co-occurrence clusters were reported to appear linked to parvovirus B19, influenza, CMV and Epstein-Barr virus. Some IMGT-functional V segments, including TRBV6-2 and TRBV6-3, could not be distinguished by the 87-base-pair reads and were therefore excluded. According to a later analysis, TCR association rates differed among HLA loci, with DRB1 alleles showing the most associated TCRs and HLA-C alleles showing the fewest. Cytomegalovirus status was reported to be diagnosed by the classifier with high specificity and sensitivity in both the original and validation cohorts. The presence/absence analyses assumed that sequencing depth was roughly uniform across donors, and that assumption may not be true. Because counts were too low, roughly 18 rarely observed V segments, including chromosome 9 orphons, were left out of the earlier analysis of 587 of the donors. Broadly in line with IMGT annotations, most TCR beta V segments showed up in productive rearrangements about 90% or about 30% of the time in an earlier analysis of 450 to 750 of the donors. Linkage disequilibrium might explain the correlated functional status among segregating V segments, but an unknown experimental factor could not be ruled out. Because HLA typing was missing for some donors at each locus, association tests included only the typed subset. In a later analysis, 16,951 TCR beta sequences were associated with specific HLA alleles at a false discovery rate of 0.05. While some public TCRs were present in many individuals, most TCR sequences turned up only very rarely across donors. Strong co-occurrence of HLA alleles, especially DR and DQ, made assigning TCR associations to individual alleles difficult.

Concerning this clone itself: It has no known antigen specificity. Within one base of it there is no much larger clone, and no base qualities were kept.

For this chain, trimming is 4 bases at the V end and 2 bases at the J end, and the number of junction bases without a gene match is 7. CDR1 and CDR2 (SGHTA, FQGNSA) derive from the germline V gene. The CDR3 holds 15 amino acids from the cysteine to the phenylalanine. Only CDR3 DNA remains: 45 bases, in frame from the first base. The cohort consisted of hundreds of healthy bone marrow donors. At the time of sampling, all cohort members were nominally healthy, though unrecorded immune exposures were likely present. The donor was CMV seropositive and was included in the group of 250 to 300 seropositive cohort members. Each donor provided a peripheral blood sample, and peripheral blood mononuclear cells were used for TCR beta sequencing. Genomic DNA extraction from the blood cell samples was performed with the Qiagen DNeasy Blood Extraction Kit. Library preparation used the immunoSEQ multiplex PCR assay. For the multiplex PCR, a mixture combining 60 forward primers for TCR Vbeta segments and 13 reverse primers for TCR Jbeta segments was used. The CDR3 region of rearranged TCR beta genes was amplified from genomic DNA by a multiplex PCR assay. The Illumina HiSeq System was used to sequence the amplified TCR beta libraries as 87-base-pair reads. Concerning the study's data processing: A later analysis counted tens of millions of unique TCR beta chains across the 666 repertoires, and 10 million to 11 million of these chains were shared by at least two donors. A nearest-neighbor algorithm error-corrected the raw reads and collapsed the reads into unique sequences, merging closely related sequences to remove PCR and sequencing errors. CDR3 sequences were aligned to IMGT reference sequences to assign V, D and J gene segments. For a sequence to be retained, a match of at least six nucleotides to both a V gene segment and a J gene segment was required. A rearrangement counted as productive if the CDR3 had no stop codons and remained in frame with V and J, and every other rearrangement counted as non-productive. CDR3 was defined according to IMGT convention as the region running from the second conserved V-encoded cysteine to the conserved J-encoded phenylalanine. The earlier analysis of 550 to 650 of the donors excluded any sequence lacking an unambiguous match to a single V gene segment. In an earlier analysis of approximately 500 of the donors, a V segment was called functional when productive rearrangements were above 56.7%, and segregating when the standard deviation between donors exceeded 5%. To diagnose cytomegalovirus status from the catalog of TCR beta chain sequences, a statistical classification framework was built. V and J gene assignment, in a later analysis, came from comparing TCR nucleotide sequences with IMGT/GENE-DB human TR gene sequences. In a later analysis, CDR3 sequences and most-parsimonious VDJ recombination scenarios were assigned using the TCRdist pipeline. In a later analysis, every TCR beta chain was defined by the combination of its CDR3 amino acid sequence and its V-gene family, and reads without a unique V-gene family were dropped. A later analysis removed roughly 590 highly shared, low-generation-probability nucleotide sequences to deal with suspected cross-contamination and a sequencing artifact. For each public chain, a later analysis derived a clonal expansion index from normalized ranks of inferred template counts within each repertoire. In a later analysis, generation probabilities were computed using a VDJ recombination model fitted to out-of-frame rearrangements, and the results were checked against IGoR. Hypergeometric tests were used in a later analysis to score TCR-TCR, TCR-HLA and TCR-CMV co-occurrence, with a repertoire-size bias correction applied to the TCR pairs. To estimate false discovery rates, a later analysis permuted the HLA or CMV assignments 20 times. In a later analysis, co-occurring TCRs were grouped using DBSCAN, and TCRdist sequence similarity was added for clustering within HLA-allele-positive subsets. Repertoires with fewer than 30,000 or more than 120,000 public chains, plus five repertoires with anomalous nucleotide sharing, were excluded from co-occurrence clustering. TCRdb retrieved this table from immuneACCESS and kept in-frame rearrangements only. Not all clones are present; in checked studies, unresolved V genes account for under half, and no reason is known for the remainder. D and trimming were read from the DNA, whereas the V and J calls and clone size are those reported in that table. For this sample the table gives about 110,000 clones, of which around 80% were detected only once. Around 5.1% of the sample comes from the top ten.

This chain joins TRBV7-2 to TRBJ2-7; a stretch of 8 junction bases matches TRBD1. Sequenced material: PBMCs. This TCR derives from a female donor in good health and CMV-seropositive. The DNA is TGTGCCAGCAGCTCCGGACAGGGATGGGCCTACGAGCAGTACTTC. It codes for CASSSGQGWAYEQYF.